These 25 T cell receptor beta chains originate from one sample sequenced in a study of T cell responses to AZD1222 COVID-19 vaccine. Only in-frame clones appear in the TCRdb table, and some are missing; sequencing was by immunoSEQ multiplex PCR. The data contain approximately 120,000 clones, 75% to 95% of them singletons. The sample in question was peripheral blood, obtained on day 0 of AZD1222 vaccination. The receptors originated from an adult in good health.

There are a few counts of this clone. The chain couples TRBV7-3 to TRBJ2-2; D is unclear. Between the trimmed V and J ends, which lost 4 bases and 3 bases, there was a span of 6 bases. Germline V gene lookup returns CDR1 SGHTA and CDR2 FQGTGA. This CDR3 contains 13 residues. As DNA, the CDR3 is TGTGCCAGCAGCTCCCATTACACCGGGGAGCTGTTTTTT. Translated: CASSSHYTGELFF.

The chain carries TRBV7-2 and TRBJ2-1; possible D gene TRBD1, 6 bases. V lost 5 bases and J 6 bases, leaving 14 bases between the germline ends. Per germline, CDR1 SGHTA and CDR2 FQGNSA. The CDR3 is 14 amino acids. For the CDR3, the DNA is TGTGCCAGCAGCGCGGACAGCTCTTTCAATGAGCAGTTCTTC. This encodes CASSADSSFNEQFF.

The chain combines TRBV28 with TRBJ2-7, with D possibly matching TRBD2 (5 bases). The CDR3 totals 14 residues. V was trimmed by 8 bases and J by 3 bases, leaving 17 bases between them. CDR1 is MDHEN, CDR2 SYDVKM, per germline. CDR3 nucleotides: TGTGCCAGCTATTCAGTTGCACGGGACTACGAGCAGTACTTC. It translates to CASYSVARDYEQYF.

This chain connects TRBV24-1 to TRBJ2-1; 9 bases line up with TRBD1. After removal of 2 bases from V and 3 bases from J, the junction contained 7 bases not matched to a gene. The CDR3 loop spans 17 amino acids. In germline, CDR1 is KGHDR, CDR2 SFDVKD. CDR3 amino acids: CATSDWTGTGNYNEQFF. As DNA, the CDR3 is TGTGCCACCAGTGATTGGACCGGGACAGGGAACTACAATGAGCAGTTCTTC.

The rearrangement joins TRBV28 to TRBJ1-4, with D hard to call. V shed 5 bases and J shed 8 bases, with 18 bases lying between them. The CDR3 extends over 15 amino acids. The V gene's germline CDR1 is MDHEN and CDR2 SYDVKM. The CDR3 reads CASSRRTLRGEKLFF. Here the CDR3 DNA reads TGTGCCAGCAGTCGACGGACGCTTCGAGGGGAAAAACTGTTTTTT.

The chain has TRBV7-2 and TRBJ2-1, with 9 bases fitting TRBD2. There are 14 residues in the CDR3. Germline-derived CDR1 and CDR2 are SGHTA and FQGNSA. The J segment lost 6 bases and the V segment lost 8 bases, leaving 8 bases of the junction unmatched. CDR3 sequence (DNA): TGTGCCAGCCTTTTGGGGACTAGCCTCAATGAGCAGTTCTTC. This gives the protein CASLLGTSLNEQFF.

This CDR3 is CASSASGSVQFF. CDR3 nucleotide sequence: TGTGCCAGCTCGGCTAGCGGGAGTGTGCAGTTCTTC. The chain couples TRBV18 to TRBJ2-1; 10 bases are a match to TRBD2. Germline V CDR1 and CDR2: KGHSH, LQKENI. The CDR3 contains 12 residues. Germline trimming cut 6 bases from V and 12 bases from J; bases unmatched to any gene: 5.

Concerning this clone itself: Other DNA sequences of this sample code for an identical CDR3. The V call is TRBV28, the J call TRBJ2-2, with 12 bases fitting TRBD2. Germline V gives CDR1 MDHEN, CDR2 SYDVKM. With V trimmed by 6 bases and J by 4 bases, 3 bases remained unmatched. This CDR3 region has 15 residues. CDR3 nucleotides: TGTGCCAGCAGCCTGGGACTAGCGGGCACCGGGGAGCTGTTTTTT. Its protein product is CASSLGLAGTGELFF.

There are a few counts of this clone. The CDR3 here is CASSPGQWDTIYF. CDR3 nucleotide sequence: TGTGCCAGCAGCCCTGGGCAGTGGGACACCATATATTTT. The V gene is TRBV9, the J gene TRBJ1-3; D gene unclear. Trimming stripped 4 bases from V and 8 bases from J, with 13 bases between. The germline V gene has CDR1 SGDLS and CDR2 YYNGEE. This CDR3 region has 13 residues. The full variable domain, its missing parts supplied by reference TRBV9 and TRBJ1-3, is DSGVTQTPKHLITATGQRVTLRCSPRSGDLSVYWYQQSLDQGLQFLIQYYNGEERAKGNILERFSAQQFPDLHSELNLSSLELGDSALYFCASSPGQWDTIYFGEGSWLTVV.

Written as DNA, the CDR3 is TGTGCCAGCCGCGGGACTTCTAACAATCAGCCCCAGCATTTT. Its translation is CASRGTSNNQPQHF. V is TRBV28 and J is TRBJ1-5, with D perhaps matching TRBD1 (5 bases). V was pared by 8 bases and J by 3 bases, with 14 bases between. Germline CDR1 MDHEN, CDR2 SYDVKM. CDR3 length equals 14 residues.

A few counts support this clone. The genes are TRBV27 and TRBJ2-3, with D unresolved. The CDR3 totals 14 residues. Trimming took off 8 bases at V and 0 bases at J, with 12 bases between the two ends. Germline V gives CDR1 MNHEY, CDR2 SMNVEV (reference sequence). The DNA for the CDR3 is TGTGCCAGCTCATTCGGCTACAGCACAGATACGCAGTATTTT. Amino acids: CASSFGYSTDTQYF.

CDR3 loop: CASSRPNQPQHF. CDR3 DNA sequence: TGTGCCAGCAGTCGACCTAATCAGCCCCAGCATTTT. The rearrangement links TRBV12-3 or TRBV12-4 to TRBJ1-5; no reliable D call. V was cut by 5 bases and J by 4 bases, with 6 bases left in between. This CDR3 has 12 residues.

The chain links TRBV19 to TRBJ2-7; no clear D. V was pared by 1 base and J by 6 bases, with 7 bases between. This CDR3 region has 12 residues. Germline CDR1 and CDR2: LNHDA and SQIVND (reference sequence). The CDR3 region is CASSIVGSEQYF. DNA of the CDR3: TGTGCCAGTAGTATAGTGGGTTCCGAGCAGTACTTC.

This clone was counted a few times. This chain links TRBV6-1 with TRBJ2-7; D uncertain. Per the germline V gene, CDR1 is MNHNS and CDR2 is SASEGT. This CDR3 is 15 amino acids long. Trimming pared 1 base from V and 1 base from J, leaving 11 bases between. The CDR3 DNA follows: TGTGCCAGCAGTGAAGTGGCAGCCGCTTCCTACGAGCAGTACTTC. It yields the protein CASSEVAAASYEQYF.

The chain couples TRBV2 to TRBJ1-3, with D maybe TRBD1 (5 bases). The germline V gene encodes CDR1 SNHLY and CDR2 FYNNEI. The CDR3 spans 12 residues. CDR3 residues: CAVGGDGNTIYF. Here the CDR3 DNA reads TGTGCAGTTGGGGGAGACGGAAACACCATATATTTT.

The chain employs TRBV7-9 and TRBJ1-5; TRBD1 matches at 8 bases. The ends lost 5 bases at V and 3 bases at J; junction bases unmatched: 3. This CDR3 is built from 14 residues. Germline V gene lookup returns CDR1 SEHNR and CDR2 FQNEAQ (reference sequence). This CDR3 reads CASSPGQDNQPQHF. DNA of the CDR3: TGTGCCAGCAGCCCGGGACAGGACAATCAGCCCCAGCATTTT.

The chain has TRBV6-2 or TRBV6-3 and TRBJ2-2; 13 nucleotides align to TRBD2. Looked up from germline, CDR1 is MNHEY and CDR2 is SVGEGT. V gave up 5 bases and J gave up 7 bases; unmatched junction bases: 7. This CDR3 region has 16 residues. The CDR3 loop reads CASSDGLAGADGELFF. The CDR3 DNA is TGTGCCAGCAGTGACGGACTAGCGGGAGCTGACGGGGAGCTGTTTTTT.

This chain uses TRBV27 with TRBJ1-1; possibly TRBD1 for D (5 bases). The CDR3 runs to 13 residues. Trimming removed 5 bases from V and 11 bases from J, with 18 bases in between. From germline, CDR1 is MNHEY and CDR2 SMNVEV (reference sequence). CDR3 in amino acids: CASSPYPGPWAFF. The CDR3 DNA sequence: TGTGCCAGCAGTCCCTATCCAGGGCCCTGGGCTTTCTTT.

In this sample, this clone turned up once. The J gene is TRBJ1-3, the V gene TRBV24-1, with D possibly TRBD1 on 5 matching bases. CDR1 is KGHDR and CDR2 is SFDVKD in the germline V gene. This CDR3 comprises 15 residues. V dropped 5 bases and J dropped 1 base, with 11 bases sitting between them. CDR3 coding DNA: TGTGCCACCAGTGCTGCAGGGTTATCTGGAAACACCATATATTTT. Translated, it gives CATSAAGLSGNTIYF.

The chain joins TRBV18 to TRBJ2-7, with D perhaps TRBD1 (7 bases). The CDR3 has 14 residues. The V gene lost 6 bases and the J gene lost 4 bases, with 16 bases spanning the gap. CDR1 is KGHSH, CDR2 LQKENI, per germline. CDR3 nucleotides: TGTGCCAGCTCTCCTAGGCAGGGGGGTTACGAGCAGTACTTC. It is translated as CASSPRQGGYEQYF.

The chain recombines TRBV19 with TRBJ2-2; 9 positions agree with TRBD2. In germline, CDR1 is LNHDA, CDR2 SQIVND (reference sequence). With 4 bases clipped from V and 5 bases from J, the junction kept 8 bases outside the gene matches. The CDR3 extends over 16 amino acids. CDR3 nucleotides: TGTGCCAGTAGTAGTAGCGGGGGCGGGCAGACCGGGGAGCTGTTTTTT. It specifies CASSSSGGGQTGELFF.

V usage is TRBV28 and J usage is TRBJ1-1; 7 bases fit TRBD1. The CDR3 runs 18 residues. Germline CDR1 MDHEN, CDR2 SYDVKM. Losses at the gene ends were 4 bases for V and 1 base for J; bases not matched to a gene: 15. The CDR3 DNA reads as TGTGCCAGCAGTTCCCCTACCCCCACAGGGGATAAGAACACTGAAGCTTTCTTT. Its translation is CASSSPTPTGDKNTEAFF.

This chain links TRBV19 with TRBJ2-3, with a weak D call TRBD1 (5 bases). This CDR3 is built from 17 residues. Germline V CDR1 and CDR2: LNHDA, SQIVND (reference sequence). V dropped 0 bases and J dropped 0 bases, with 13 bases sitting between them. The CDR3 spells CASSIEGSRASTDTQYF. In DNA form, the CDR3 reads TGTGCCAGTAGTATAGAAGGGTCCAGGGCGAGCACAGATACGCAGTATTTT.

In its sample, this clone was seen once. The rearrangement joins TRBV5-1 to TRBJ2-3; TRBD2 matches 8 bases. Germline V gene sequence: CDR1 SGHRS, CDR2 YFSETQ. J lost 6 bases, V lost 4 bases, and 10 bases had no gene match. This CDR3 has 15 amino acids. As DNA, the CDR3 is TGCGCCAGCAGCCTCCTAACTAGCGGCCCCGATACGCAGTATTTT. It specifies CASSLLTSGPDTQYF.

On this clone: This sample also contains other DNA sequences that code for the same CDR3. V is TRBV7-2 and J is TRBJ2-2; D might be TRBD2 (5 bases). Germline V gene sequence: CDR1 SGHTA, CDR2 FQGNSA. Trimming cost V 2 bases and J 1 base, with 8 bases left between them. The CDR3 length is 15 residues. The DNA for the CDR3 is TGTGCCAGCAGCTTAATCCGGGGGAACACCGGGGAGCTGTTTTTT. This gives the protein CASSLIRGNTGELFF.